These 27 T cell receptor beta chains were all obtained from the same sample, sequenced in a study of blood T cell repertoires in COVID-19 (dated by TCRdb to 2018 to 2021). Library construction relied on the immunoSEQ multiplex PCR assay. TCRdb limited this immuneACCESS table to in-frame rearrangements with V and J called. A share of clones is missing; checked studies link under half to unresolved V genes, and the rest is unexplained. This sample has about 130,000 clones in its table, and approximately 79% of those were observed once. The ten largest clonotypes hold 2.4% of the sample. Sequenced material: PBMCs or T cells enriched from blood (not recorded which). The receptors derive from a man aged 40-49 years with acute COVID-19.

The V gene is TRBV16, the J gene TRBJ1-5; D unresolved. This CDR3 region has 14 residues. Germline assignment: CDR1 KGHSY and CDR2 FQNENV. Trimming removed 0 bases at V and 1 base at J, with 4 bases between. The CDR3 DNA sequence: TGTGCCAGCAGCCAATCCTCGAGCAATCAGCCCCAGCATTTT. Encoded protein: CASSQSSSNQPQHF.

This chain connects TRBV19 to TRBJ1-5; 9 bases match TRBD1. Trimming cost V 6 bases and J 1 base; bases outside gene matches: 7. The length of the CDR3 is 16 residues. Looked up from germline, CDR1 is LNHDA and CDR2 is SQIVND (reference sequence). In nucleotides, the CDR3 is TGTGCCAGTAGCTGGACAGGGGTAAGAAGCAATCAGCCCCAGCATTTT. Its protein is CASSWTGVRSNQPQHF.

The chain has TRBV14 and TRBJ1-1, with D unresolved. CDR3 length equals 15 residues. Germline V gene lookup returns CDR1 SGHDN and CDR2 FVKESK. Trimming left V 0 bases short and J 4 bases short, with 12 bases between. CDR3 amino acids: CASSQDKRVPTEAFF. The CDR3, as DNA: TGTGCCAGCAGCCAAGATAAGAGGGTCCCCACTGAAGCTTTCTTT.

The chain couples TRBV23-1 to TRBJ1-6; D is uncertain. TRBV23-1 is marked as an open reading frame, function uncertain. Trimming pared 4 bases from V and 2 bases from J, leaving 12 bases between. The CDR3 totals 16 residues. CDR3 loop: CASSRESCPYNSPLHF. DNA of the CDR3: TGCGCCAGCAGTCGAGAGAGCTGTCCCTATAATTCACCCCTCCACTTT.

The chain is built from TRBV7-9 and TRBJ2-1; tentative D call: TRBD1 (6 bases). V was shortened by 1 base and J by 8 bases, with 9 bases between the two germline ends. The CDR3 extends over 13 amino acids. Germline V lookup: CDR1 SEHNR, CDR2 FQNEAQ (reference sequence). The CDR3 region has the DNA TGTGCCAGCAGCTTAGGGGACACAGATGAGCAGTTCTTC. Its protein is CASSLGDTDEQFF.

The chain recombines TRBV6-6 with TRBJ2-3, with 14 bases lining up with TRBD2. With 8 bases clipped from V and 6 bases from J, the junction kept 10 bases outside the gene matches. The CDR3 spans 16 residues. CDR1 and CDR2 (germline): MNHNY, SVGAGI (reference sequence). CDR3 in amino acids: CASGTSGSSITDTQYF. CDR3 nucleotides: TGTGCCAGCGGGACTAGCGGGAGCTCGATTACGGATACGCAGTATTTT.

The V and J genes are TRBV2 and TRBJ1-2; 10 bases are a match to TRBD1. This CDR3 region has 14 residues. Germline CDR1 is SNHLY and CDR2 is FYNNEI. Trimming at V came to 6 bases and at J to 8 bases, leaving 9 bases not matched to a gene. CDR3 protein: CASSAEGTGDGYTF. For the CDR3, the DNA is TGTGCCAGCAGCGCCGAAGGGACAGGGGACGGCTACACCTTC.

The J gene is TRBJ1-1, the V gene TRBV24-1; D remains ambiguous. V was trimmed by 3 bases and J by 1 base, leaving 11 bases between them. The CDR3 has 15 amino acids. Germline CDR1 reads KGHDR; CDR2 reads SFDVKD. CDR3 sequence reads: CATSDPRERNTEAFF. DNA for the CDR3: TGTGCCACCAGTGATCCCCGGGAGCGGAACACTGAAGCTTTCTTT.

The J gene is TRBJ2-1, the V gene TRBV7-9, with 13 bases aligning to TRBD2. Germline lookup yields CDR1 SEHNR and CDR2 FQNEAQ (reference sequence). This CDR3 region has 15 residues. V lost 5 bases and J lost 9; bases outside the gene matches: 7. CDR3 loop: CASSPGLAGAAEQFF. The CDR3 DNA sequence: TGTGCCAGCAGCCCCGGACTAGCGGGAGCCGCTGAGCAGTTCTTC.

V and J are TRBV6-5 and TRBJ1-1; possibly TRBD1 for D (6 bases). Germline values: CDR1 MNHEY, CDR2 SVGAGI. The CDR3 spans 15 residues. V was clipped by 7 bases and J by 1 base, with 16 bases between them. The CDR3 DNA sequence: TGTGCCAGCACTTGGGCGGAAGGGGGGAACACTGAAGCTTTCTTT. Protein: CASTWAEGGNTEAFF.

The chain is built from TRBV5-1 and TRBJ1-1, with 8 positions matching TRBD1. Germline V gives CDR1 SGHRS, CDR2 YFSETQ. Trimming took 1 base from V and 2 from J; bases not matched to a gene: 7. CDR3 length equals 16 residues. The CDR3 region is CASSLSRGLSNTEAFF. DNA for the CDR3: TGCGCCAGCAGCTTGAGCAGGGGGCTTTCTAACACTGAAGCTTTCTTT.

CDR3 protein: CATSEGHPSSYNEQFF. CDR3 coding DNA: TGTGCCACCAGTGAAGGACACCCCTCCTCCTACAATGAGCAGTTCTTC. The rearrangement uses TRBV24-1 and TRBJ2-1, with a weak D call TRBD1 (5 bases). The germline V and J ends were trimmed by 4 bases and 0 bases, with 12 bases remaining between them. This CDR3 is 16 amino acids long. Looked up from germline, CDR1 is KGHDR and CDR2 is SFDVKD.

Here the CDR3 reads CASSYTGVITEAFF. CDR3 coding DNA: TGTGCCAGCAGTTACACAGGGGTCATCACTGAAGCTTTCTTT. The chain couples TRBV6-5 to TRBJ1-1, with 7 positions matching TRBD1. Germline CDR1 MNHEY, CDR2 SVGAGI. The CDR3 is 14 amino acids. J gave up 4 bases and V 2 bases, and 4 bases lay outside the gene matches.

The chain links TRBV21-1 to TRBJ2-7; TRBD1, as called in the table, went unchecked against the DNA. TRBV21-1 is reported as a pseudogene. This CDR3 has 17 residues. The chain's CDR3 is CASSYYPGFTLIYEQYF. The CDR3 DNA sequence: TGTGCCAGCAGCTACTACCCAGGGTTCACCCTTATTTACGAGCAGTACTTC.

The chain combines TRBV18 with TRBJ1-1; D is unclear. Per the germline V gene, CDR1 is KGHSH and CDR2 is LQKENI. This CDR3 spans 15 amino acids. Trimming shortened V by 0 bases and J by 4 bases, and 12 bases separated the two germline ends. The CDR3 bases are TGTGCCAGCTCACCACCGGTGGGGAGCGGCACTGAAGCTTTCTTT. This translates into CASSPPVGSGTEAFF.

This chain links TRBV7-3 with TRBJ1-2, with TRBD1 as a possible D gene (6 bases). The CDR3 is 16 residues long. The V gene's germline CDR1 is SGHTA and CDR2 FQGTGA. V lost 0 bases and J 4 bases, leaving 15 bases between the germline ends. CDR3 nucleotides: TGTGCCAGCAGCTTAACAGGACCAGGACAGCCCTATGGCTACACCTTC. Translating gives CASSLTGPGQPYGYTF.

The V gene is TRBV19, the J gene TRBJ2-1, with 9 bases fitting TRBD1. The V gene's germline CDR1 is LNHDA and CDR2 SQIVND (reference sequence). J gave up 10 bases and V 5 bases, and 6 bases lay outside the gene matches. CDR3 size: 13 residues. The CDR3 coding sequence is TGTGCCAGTAGTGGACAGGGGCCCAGGGAGCAGTTCTTC. Protein: CASSGQGPREQFF.

This clone has only one observation. CDR3 sequence: CASSLASGSLTDTQYF. The CDR3 nucleotides read TGTGCCAGCAGCTTGGCGAGCGGGAGCCTCACAGATACGCAGTATTTT. This chain joins TRBV5-8 and TRBJ2-3, with 8 bases matching TRBD2. CDR1 SGHTS and CDR2 YDEGEE come from the germline V gene. CDR3 size: 16 residues. J lost 2 bases, V lost 0 bases, and 5 bases had no gene match.

The CDR3 protein is CASKAGGDGANVLTF. The CDR3 DNA sequence: TGTGCCAGCAAAGCAGGGGGCGATGGGGCCAACGTCCTGACTTTC. The chain has TRBV28 and TRBJ2-6, with 8 bases matching TRBD1. This CDR3 region has 15 residues. V was clipped by 7 bases and J by 3 bases; unmatched bases: 5. The V gene's germline CDR1 is MDHEN and CDR2 SYDVKM.

J is TRBJ2-7 and V is TRBV28; no reliable D call. The CDR3 has 13 amino acids. V dropped 6 bases and J dropped 3 bases, with 12 bases sitting between them. Germline V gene sequence: CDR1 MDHEN, CDR2 SYDVKM. In nucleotides, the CDR3 is TGTGCCAGCAGCACTATTGGATTCTACGAGCAGTACTTC. This translates into CASSTIGFYEQYF.

V and J are TRBV7-2 and TRBJ2-7, with D tentatively TRBD2 (6 bases). CDR1 and CDR2 (germline): SGHTA, FQGNSA. The CDR3 is 14 residues long. V was cut by 4 bases and J by 5 bases, with 15 bases left in between. The CDR3 coding sequence is TGTGCCAGCAGCTCCCTGGCGGGACCCGACGAGCAGTACTTC. It codes for CASSSLAGPDEQYF.

CDR3 region: CASSYQGAEYNEQFF. The CDR3 DNA sequence: TGTGCCAGCAGCTATCAGGGGGCGGAATACAATGAGCAGTTCTTC. The chain joins TRBV6-1 to TRBJ2-1; TRBD1 matches 8 bases. This CDR3 region has 15 residues. V trimming: 6 bases; J trimming: 4 bases; junction bases outside the gene matches: 8. Germline CDR1 MNHNS, CDR2 SASEGT.

The rearrangement joins TRBV2 to TRBJ2-2; 8 positions match TRBD2. The CDR3 has 16 residues. Germline V CDR1 and CDR2: SNHLY, FYNNEI. V lost 3 bases to trimming and J lost 5 bases; unmatched junction nucleotides: 8. The CDR3: CASSDPGTSDTGELFF. In nucleotides, the CDR3 is TGTGCCAGCAGTGACCCCGGGACTAGTGATACCGGGGAGCTGTTTTTT.

This chain links TRBV19 with TRBJ1-5, with D unclear. In germline, CDR1 is LNHDA, CDR2 SQIVND (reference sequence). The CDR3 spans 14 residues. V was pared by 3 bases and J by 0 bases, with 6 bases between. In nucleotides, the CDR3 is TGTGCCAGTAGTATGACTAATAGCAATCAGCCCCAGCATTTT. It yields the protein CASSMTNSNQPQHF.

As for this clone: Different DNA sequences within this sample yield the same CDR3. The rearrangement joins TRBV24-1 to TRBJ1-5; a possible D gene is TRBD1 (6 bases). V shed 3 bases and J shed 0 bases, with 11 bases lying between them. Germline CDR1 and CDR2: KGHDR and SFDVKD. This CDR3 region has 16 residues. In DNA, the CDR3 is TGTGCCACCAGTGATGCTGGGACATCTAGCAATCAGCCCCAGCATTTT. It translates to CATSDAGTSSNQPQHF.

The chain carries TRBV7-9 and TRBJ1-2; no clear D. The CDR3 totals 13 residues. Germline-derived CDR1 and CDR2 are SEHNR and FQNEAQ (reference sequence). V was clipped by 1 base and J by 5 bases, with 8 bases between them. CDR3 amino acids: CASSLDITYGYTF. The CDR3 region has the DNA TGTGCCAGCAGCTTAGATATCACATATGGCTACACCTTC. Together with reference TRBV7-9 and TRBJ1-2, the CDR3 gives the full variable domain: DTGVSQNPRHKITKRGQNVTFRCDPISEHNRLYWYRQTLGQGPEFLTYFQNEAQLEKSRLLSDRFSAERPKGSFSTLEIQRTEQGDSAMYLCASSLDITYGYTFGSGTRLTVV.

Comments on this clone: Other DNA sequences in this sample translate to the same CDR3. The chain carries TRBV5-1 and TRBJ2-3, with TRBD2 matching 12 bases. CDR1 is SGHRS, CDR2 YFSETQ, per germline. V was pared by 9 bases and J by 5 bases, with 7 bases of the junction left unmatched. This CDR3 has 14 amino acids. The CDR3 loop reads CATTSGRGKDTQYF. The CDR3 DNA sequence: TGCGCCACGACTAGCGGGAGAGGGAAAGATACGCAGTATTTT.